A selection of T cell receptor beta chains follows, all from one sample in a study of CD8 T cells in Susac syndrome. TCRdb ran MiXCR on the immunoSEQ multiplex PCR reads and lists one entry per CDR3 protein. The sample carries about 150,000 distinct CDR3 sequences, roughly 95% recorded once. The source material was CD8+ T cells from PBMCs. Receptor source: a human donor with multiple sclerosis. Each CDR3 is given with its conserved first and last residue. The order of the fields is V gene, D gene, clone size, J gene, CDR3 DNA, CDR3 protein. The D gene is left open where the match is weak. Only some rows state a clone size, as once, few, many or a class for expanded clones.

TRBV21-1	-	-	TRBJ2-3	TGTGCCAGCAGCAACTCTTTGGGGAGACCCACAGATACGCAGTATTTT	CASSNSLGRPTDTQYF
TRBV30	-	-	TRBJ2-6	TGTGCCTCCGATACCTCTGGGGCCAACGTCCTGACTTTC	CASDTSGANVLTF
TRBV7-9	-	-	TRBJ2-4	TGTGCCAGCAGCCCTTCTTCGTCCGAAATGGCCAAAAACATTCAGTACTTC	CASSPSSSEMAKNIQYF
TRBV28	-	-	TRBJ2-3	TGTGCCAGCAGTTATAACCTGGGTGGGACTAGCACAGATACGCAGTATTTT	CASSYNLGGTSTDTQYF
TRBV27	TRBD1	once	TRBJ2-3	TGTGCCAGCCGTTCCGGGACAGGGATAAGCACAGATACGCAGTATTTT	CASRSGTGISTDTQYF
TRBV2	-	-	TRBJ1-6	TGTGCCAGCAGTGCCGATCCGAGTGATTATAATTCACCCCTCCACTTT	CASSADPSDYNSPLHF
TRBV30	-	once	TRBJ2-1	TGTGCCTGGAGTACACTCCCCGGCTCCTACAATGAGCAGTTCTTC	CAWSTLPGSYNEQFF
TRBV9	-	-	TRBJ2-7	TGTGCCAGCAGCTTCCGTTTGACAGGCGAAGCTGACGAGCAGTACTTC	CASSFRLTGEADEQYF
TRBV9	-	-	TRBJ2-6	TGTGCCAGCAGCGTCACTTACTCTGGGGCCAACGTCCTGACTTTC	CASSVTYSGANVLTF
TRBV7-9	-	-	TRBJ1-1	TGTGCCAGCAGCTTACAAACCGTGGGGGGCGCTGAAGCTTTCTTT	CASSLQTVGGAEAFF
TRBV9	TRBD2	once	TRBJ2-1	TGTGCCAGCAGCGACTCTTCGGGGGGGCCGATCAATGAGCAGTTCTTC	CASSDSSGGPINEQFF
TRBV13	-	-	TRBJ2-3	TGTGCCAGCAGCTCACAGGGACACAGCACAGATACGCAGTATTTT	CASSSQGHSTDTQYF
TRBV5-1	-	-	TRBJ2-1	TGCGCCAGCAGTTCGGCTTCGGGCTCCTACAATGAGCAGTTCTTC	CASSSASGSYNEQFF
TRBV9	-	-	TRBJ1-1	TGTGCCAGCAGCGTAGACGGGGGCCTAAACACTGAAGCTTTCTTT	CASSVDGGLNTEAFF
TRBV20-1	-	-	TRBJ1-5	TGCAGTGCTAGACCCGCCGGGTCCGCTAGCAATCAGCCCCAGCATTTT	CSARPAGSASNQPQHF
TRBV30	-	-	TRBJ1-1	TGTGCCTCGAGTGGACAGATCATGAACACTGAAGCTTTCTTT	CASSGQIMNTEAFF
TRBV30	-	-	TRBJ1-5	TGTGCCTGGAGTCCGACAGTCTTTTATAGCAATCAGCCCCAGCATTTT	CAWSPTVFYSNQPQHF
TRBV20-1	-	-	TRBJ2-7	TGCAGTGCTAGGGGGTTTTCGAACGAGCAGTACTTC	CSARGFSNEQYF
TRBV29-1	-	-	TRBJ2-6	TGCAGCGTTGAGGCTGGGGCCAACGTCCTGACTTTC	CSVEAGANVLTF
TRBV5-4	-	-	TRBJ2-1	TGTGCCAGCAGCTTCGGGGCGGGCAATGAGCAGTTCTTC	CASSFGAGNEQFF
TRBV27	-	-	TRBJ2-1	TGTGCCAGCAGTTCAAAATCGGGACTTAATGAGCAGTTCTTC	CASSSKSGLNEQFF
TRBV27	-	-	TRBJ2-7	TGTGCCAGCAGTTTATCGACCCACTACTACGAGCAGTACTTC	CASSLSTHYYEQYF
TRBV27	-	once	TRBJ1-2	TGTGCCAGCAGCGACAATCTTTTCGGCTATGGCTACACCTTC	CASSDNLFGYGYTF
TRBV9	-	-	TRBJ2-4	TGTGCCAGCAGCGCCCAGGGGCTCTACTGGGACATTCAGTACTTC	CASSAQGLYWDIQYF
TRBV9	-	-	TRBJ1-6	TGTGCCAGCAGCGTAGGGATGGGCAATTCACCCCTCCACTTT	CASSVGMGNSPLHF
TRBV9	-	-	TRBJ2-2	TGTGCCAGCAGCTCCGGAGGGGTTGCCGGGGAGCTGTTTTTT	CASSSGGVAGELFF
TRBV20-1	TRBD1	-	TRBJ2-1	TGCAGTGCTAGAGATAATGCAGGGGGATACAATGAGCAGTTCTTC	CSARDNAGGYNEQFF
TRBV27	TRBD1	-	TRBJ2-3	TGTGCCAGCAGTTTGGGACAGGGGCTAGGTACGCAGTATTTT	CASSLGQGLGTQYF
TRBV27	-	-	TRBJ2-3	TGTGCCAGCAGTTCTGGGAGCGGCACAGATACGCAGTATTTT	CASSSGSGTDTQYF
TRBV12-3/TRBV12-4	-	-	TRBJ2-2	TGTGCCAGCAGTTCTACGTGGCCCGGGGAGCTGTTTTTT	CASSSTWPGELFF
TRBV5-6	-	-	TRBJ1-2	TGTGCCAGCAGCTTTGACACCAATGGCTACACCTTC	CASSFDTNGYTF
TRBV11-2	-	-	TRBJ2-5	TGTGCCAGCAGCTCGTCCCGGCTGGAGGAGACCCAGTACTTC	CASSSSRLEETQYF
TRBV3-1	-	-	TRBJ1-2	TGTGCCAGCAGCCAGGGGGGACGACCGCGTTACTATGGCTACACCTTC	CASSQGGRPRYYGYTF
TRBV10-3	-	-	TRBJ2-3	TGTGCCATCACCGCGACAACCAGCACAGATACGCAGTATTTT	CAITATTSTDTQYF
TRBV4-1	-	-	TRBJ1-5	TGCGCCAGCAGCCACCGGGGGAGCAATCAGCCCCAGCATTTT	CASSHRGSNQPQHF
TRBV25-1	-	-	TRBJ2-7	TGTGCCAGCAGTGCATCCTCCTACGAGCAGTACTTC	CASSASSYEQYF
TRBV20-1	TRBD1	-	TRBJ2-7	TGCAGTGCTTCCGGGACAGGGGCCTACGAGCAGTACTTC	CSASGTGAYEQYF
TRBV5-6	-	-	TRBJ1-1	TGTGCCAGCAGCTTGGTTTTGAACGTGGCTGAAGCTTTCTTT	CASSLVLNVAEAFF
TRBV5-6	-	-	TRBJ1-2	TGTGCCAGCAGCTTGGGGAGTCTCTACACCTTC	CASSLGSLYTF
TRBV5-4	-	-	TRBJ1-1	TGTGCCAGCAGCCCCTCGGTTACAAACACTGAAGCTTTCTTT	CASSPSVTNTEAFF
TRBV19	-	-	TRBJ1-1	TGTGCCAGTAGTACCCGGGTTCGGGCTTTCTTT	CASSTRVRAFF
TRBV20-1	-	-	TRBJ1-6	TGCAGTGCTAGAGATCCGGGGGCAAGCTCCTATAATTCACCCCTCCACTTT	CSARDPGASSYNSPLHF
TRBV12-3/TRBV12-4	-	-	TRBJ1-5	TGTGCCAGCAGTAAGGGGAACTTGCCCCAGCATTTT	CASSKGNLPQHF
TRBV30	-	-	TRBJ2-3	TGTGCCTGGACCATGGAGACTGTCCGGAATACGCAGTATTTT	CAWTMETVRNTQYF
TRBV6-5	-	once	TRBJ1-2	-	CASSYSKGPVAAGTF
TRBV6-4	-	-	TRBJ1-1	TGTGCCAGCAGCCCCGTCGGACAGCCCACCTACACTGAAGCTTTCTTT	CASSPVGQPTYTEAFF
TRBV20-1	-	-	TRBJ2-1	TGCAGTGCTTACGATGGCAGGGGCAATGAGCAGTTCTTC	CSAYDGRGNEQFF
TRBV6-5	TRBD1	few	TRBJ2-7	TGTGCCAGCAGCCCGGGACAGATTTACGAGCAGTACTTC	CASSPGQIYEQYF
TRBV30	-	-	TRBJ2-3	TGTGCCTGGAGTGTCGGCGCAGGGATCACAGATACGCAGTATTTT	CAWSVGAGITDTQYF
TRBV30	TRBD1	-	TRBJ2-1	TGTGCCTGGGTACAGGGGGCAGGTGGAAATGAGCAGTTCTTC	CAWVQGAGGNEQFF
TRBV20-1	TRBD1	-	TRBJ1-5	TGCAGTGCTCGAGGGCCAGGGGGCATCCAGCCCCAGCATTTT	CSARGPGGIQPQHF
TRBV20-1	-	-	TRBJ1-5	TGCAGTGCTAGACTCATAAATCAGCCCCAGCATTTT	CSARLINQPQHF
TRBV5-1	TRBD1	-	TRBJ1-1	TGCGCCAGCAGCTTGGCCGGGACAGGGAGAGCGTTCGCTGAAGCTTTCTTT	CASSLAGTGRAFAEAFF
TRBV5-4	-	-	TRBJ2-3	TGTGCCAGCAGCTGGACGGGATCCACAGATACGCAGTATTTT	CASSWTGSTDTQYF
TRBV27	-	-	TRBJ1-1	TGTGCCAGCAGTTCTACAGGCCTGAACACTGAAGCTTTCTTT	CASSSTGLNTEAFF
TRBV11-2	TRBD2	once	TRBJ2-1	TGTGCCAGCAGCTTAGATCCGGCGGGGGGCTCCTACAATGAGCAGTTCTTC	CASSLDPAGGSYNEQFF
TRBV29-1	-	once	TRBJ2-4	TGCAGCGTATGGCCAGTCGACAAAAACATTCAGTACTTC	CSVWPVDKNIQYF
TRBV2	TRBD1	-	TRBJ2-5	TGTGCCAGCAGCCCAGGGGGTCGACTTTACTTC	CASSPGGRLYF
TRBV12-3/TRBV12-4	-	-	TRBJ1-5	TGTGCCAGCAGTTTGAGTGCCCTAAATCAGCCCCAGCATTTT	CASSLSALNQPQHF
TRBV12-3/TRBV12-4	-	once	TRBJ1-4	TGTGCCAGCAGTCCCCGGGAGGACGAAGGTGAAAAACTGTTTTTT	CASSPREDEGEKLFF